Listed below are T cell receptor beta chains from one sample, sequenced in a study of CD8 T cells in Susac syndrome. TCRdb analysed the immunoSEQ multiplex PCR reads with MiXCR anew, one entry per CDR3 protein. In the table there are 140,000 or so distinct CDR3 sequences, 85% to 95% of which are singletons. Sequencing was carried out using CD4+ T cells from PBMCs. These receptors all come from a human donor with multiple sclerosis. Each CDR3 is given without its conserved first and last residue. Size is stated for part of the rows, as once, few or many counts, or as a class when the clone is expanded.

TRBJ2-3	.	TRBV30	ACYKGGPDTQY
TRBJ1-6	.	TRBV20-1	SAPGIRTKDSPLH
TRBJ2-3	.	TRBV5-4	ASSLPPPGRDTQY
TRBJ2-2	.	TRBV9	ASSVGPTGELF
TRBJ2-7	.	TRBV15	ATSRRGAYEQY
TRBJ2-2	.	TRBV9	ASSVVPGGQGLTGELF
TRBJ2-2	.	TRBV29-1	SVEGWTGRTGELF
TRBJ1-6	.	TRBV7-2	ASSLHRGRNSPLH
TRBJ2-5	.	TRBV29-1	SGGTTGWEETQY
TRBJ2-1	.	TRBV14	ASSAARVQF
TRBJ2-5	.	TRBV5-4	ASSPGGPRRETQY
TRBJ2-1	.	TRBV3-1	ASSRTPTGVQYNEQF
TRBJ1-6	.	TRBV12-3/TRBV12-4	ASSLGGSYNSPLH
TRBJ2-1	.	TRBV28	ASSLFRASGGAVKF
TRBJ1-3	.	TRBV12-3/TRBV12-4	ASNRGSGNTIY
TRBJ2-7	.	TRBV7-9	ASSRGFYEQY
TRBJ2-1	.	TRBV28	ASSPQGDEQF
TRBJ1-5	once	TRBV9	ASSGGTDQPQH
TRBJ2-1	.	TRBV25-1	ASGPGLGYNEQF
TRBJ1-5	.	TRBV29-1	SVRTGMGQPQH
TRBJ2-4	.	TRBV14	ASSQDQLAKNIQY
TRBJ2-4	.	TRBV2	ASGRDRGAKNIQY
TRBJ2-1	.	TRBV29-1	SVERLGVTNEQF
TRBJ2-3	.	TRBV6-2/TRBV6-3	ASSMGTSGGPGADTQY
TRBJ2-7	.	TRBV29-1	SVGARGREQY
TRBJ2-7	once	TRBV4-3	ASSQDRGESDEQY
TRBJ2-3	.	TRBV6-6	ASSGLLGADTQY
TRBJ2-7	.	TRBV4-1	ASSQEYRQSYEQY
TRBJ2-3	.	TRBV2	ASSVGGGADTQY
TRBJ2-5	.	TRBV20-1	SARGRGGQETQY
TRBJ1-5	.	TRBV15	ATSREGGQGRGQPQH
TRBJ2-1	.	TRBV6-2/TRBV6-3	ASTPSGHYNEQF
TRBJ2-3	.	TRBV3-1	ASSQGYEDTQY
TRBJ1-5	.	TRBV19	ASSIQQGTNQPQH
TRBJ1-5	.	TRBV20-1	SASGFSGGNQPQH
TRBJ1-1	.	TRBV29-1	SADSTGNTEAF
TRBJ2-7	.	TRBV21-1	ASSTATGSYEQY
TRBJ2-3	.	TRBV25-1	ASSLHAALTDTQY
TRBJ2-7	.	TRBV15	ATSRSLQGREQY
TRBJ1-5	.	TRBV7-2	ASSPLMKPQH
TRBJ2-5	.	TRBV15	ATSRAGEAKTQY